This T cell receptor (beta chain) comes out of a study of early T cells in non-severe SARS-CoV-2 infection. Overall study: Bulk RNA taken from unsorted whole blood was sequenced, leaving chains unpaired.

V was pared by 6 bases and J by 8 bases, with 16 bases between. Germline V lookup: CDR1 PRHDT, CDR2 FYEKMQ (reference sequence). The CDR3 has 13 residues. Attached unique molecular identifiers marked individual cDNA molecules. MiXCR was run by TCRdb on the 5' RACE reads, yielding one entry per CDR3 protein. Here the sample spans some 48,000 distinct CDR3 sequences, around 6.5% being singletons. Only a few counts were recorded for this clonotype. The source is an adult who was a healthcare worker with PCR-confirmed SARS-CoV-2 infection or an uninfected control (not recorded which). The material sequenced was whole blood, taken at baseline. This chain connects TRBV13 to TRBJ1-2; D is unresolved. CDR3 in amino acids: CASRRIMASGYTF. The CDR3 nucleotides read TGTGCCAGCAGACGTATCATGGCCAGCGGCTACACCTTC.